Listed below are T cell receptor beta chains from one sample, sequenced in a study of T-cell reconstitution after alpha-beta-depleted transplantation in children. TCRdb reprocessed the PCR reads via MiXCR and lists one record per CDR3 protein. The sample records about 600,000 distinct CDR3 sequences, about an eighth being singletons. The material was PBMCs, mostly from graft donor cells, obtained 360 days after TCRalphabeta/CD19-depleted stem cell transplant. All receptors derive from a male patient younger than 18 who had a stem cell transplant for acute myeloid leukemia, so the T cells may come from the graft donor. Both conserved end residues are part of each CDR3. The order of the fields is D gene, J gene, clone size, V gene, CDR3 DNA, CDR3 protein. The D gene is left open where the match is weak. The size field is filled for only some rows; it gives once, few, many or a size class.

. | TRBJ2-5 | . | TRBV2 | TGTGCCAGCACCGCCTTGCGGGGGCACGAGACCCAGTACTTC | CASTALRGHETQYF
. | TRBJ2-5 | . | TRBV7-2 | TGTGCCAGCAGCTTAGCCCACCATGGGCGGGAGACCCAGTACTTC | CASSLAHHGRETQYF
TRBD2 | TRBJ2-5 | . | TRBV28 | TGTGCCAGCAGTTCCTCTAGCGGGGCGTACCAAGAGACCCAGTACTTC | CASSSSSGAYQETQYF
. | TRBJ2-2 | . | TRBV2 | TGTGCCAGCAGTGCCTTCTCCAACACCGGGGAGCTGTTTTTT | CASSAFSNTGELFF
TRBD2 | TRBJ2-1 | many | TRBV27 | TGTGCCAGCAGTTTAGGTACTAGCGGACACAATGAGCAGTTCTTC | CASSLGTSGHNEQFF
. | TRBJ2-2 | many | TRBV20-1 | TGCAGTGCTACGCCTCTTGGGGGCTCTGGCACCGGGGAGCTGTTTTTT | CSATPLGGSGTGELFF
. | TRBJ2-1 | few | TRBV5-5 | TGTGCCAGCAGCTTGCTGAATAGCGGGCGTCTAGGGGGGAATGAGCAGTTCTTC | CASSLLNSGRLGGNEQFF
TRBD1 | TRBJ2-2 | many | TRBV9 | TGTGCCAGCAGCTCATGGACAGGGGGCACCGGGGAGCTGTTTTTT | CASSSWTGGTGELFF
. | TRBJ2-5 | few | TRBV12-3/TRBV12-4 | TGTGCCAGCAACACGGGACACTCAGAGACCCAGTACTTC | CASNTGHSETQYF
TRBD1 | TRBJ1-4 | . | TRBV20-1 | TGCAGTGCCCTACCCCCGGGACAGGGGAATGAAAAACTGTTTTTT | CSALPPGQGNEKLFF
. | TRBJ2-1 | many | TRBV21-1 | TGTGCCAGCACCCAGCCTCGTGAGCAGTTCTTC | CASTQPREQFF
TRBD2 | TRBJ2-1 | . | TRBV7-3 | TGTGCCAGTTCAGTTAGCGGGGCGAATGAGCAGTTCTTC | CASSVSGANEQFF
TRBD2 | TRBJ2-1 | few | TRBV4-1 | TGCGCCAGCAGCCCCAGAGAGGGAGGGCCTTTCTACAATGAGCAGTTCTTC | CASSPREGGPFYNEQFF
TRBD2 | TRBJ2-7 | . | TRBV4-3 | TGCGCCAGCAGCCAAAACCCAGTAGCGGGAGTAGGCCACGAGCAGTACTTC | CASSQNPVAGVGHEQYF
TRBD2 | TRBJ2-7 | few | TRBV28 | TGTGCCAGCAGATTTAGCGGGAGCAACTACGAGCAGTACTTC | CASRFSGSNYEQYF
TRBD1 | TRBJ2-7 | . | TRBV14 | TGTGCCAGCAAGGACAGGGTGGGAGAGCAGTACTTC | CASKDRVGEQYF
TRBD1 | TRBJ2-3 | . | TRBV9 | TGTGCCAGCAGCGCCTCGGACAGGGGAGGCACAGATACGCAGTATTTT | CASSASDRGGTDTQYF
. | TRBJ2-7 | many | TRBV6-2/TRBV6-3 | TGTGCCAGCAGTTACATAACGACCTACGAGCAGTACTTC | CASSYITTYEQYF
. | TRBJ2-2 | few | TRBV28 | TGTGCCAGCAGTTTATATACCCCCTTGGGCTCCGGGGAGCTGTTTTTT | CASSLYTPLGSGELFF
. | TRBJ2-1 | many | TRBV20-1 | TGCAGTGCTAGGGGGTACAATGAGCAGTTCTTC | CSARGYNEQFF
. | TRBJ2-2 | many | TRBV7-2 | TGTGCCAGCAGTATTCGGCATGCCGGGGAGCTGTTTTTT | CASSIRHAGELFF
. | TRBJ2-7 | few | TRBV28 | TGTGCCAGCAGTTTTCAACTACGACCGGGACTCCATTACTCCTACGAGCAGTACTTC | CASSFQLRPGLHYSYEQYF
. | TRBJ2-3 | . | TRBV20-1 | TGCAGTGCCCGGACAGTCACAGATACGCAGTATTTT | CSARTVTDTQYF
TRBD2 | TRBJ2-3 | . | TRBV25-1 | TGTGCCAGCAGTTCCGGGACTAGCGGGAGGGCCGGAGCAGATACGCAGTATTTT | CASSSGTSGRAGADTQYF
TRBD1 | TRBJ1-1 | . | TRBV10-3 | TGTGCCATCAGTGAACAGGGGTTAACTGAAGCTTTCTTT | CAISEQGLTEAFF
. | TRBJ2-2 | . | TRBV19 | TGTGCCAGTACTCCCGCCTTCGCCGGGGAGCTGTTTTTT | CASTPAFAGELFF
TRBD2 | TRBJ2-1 | . | TRBV7-3 | TGTGCCAGCAGCTACGGACTAGCGGGTCCCTACAATGAGCAGTTCTTC | CASSYGLAGPYNEQFF
. | TRBJ1-1 | . | TRBV4-2 | TGTGCCAGCAGCCAAGGACCGTTCATGAACACTGAAGCTTTCTTT | CASSQGPFMNTEAFF
TRBD1 | TRBJ2-7 | few | TRBV20-1 | TGCAGTGCGGGACAGACATCCTACGAGCAGTACTTC | CSAGQTSYEQYF
. | TRBJ2-1 | many | TRBV7-9 | TGTGCCAGCAGCTTAGTGGGCTCCTACAATGAGCAGTTCTTC | CASSLVGSYNEQFF
. | TRBJ2-7 | . | TRBV4-1 | TGCGCCAGCAGCCAATGGTGGCGGGGAAACTACGAGCAGTACTTC | CASSQWWRGNYEQYF
TRBD2 | TRBJ2-1 | . | TRBV11-2 | TGTGCCAGCACCTTAGGCTCCGGAGCGGGAGCCAATGAGCAGTTCTTC | CASTLGSGAGANEQFF
. | TRBJ2-2 | . | TRBV27 | TGTGCCAGCAGTCTCTTAGGGGAGTCGATCGGCCCCGGGGAGCTGTTTTTT | CASSLLGESIGPGELFF
. | TRBJ1-2 | few | TRBV7-2 | TGTGCCAGCAGCGGGGTCAAGGATGGCTACACCTTC | CASSGVKDGYTF
. | TRBJ2-7 | few | TRBV9 | TGTGCCAGCAGCGTAGACGGGTTGTACGAGCAGTACTTC | CASSVDGLYEQYF
. | TRBJ2-2 | . | TRBV11-3 | TGTGCCAGCAGCGGGGGTGAGGGCGTCACCGGGGAGCTGTTTTTT | CASSGGEGVTGELFF
TRBD2 | TRBJ2-4 | . | TRBV20-1 | TGCAGTGCTAGAGCTTTAAGGGCGGGAGGGATGATCATTCAGTACTTC | CSARALRAGGMIIQYF
TRBD1 | TRBJ2-5 | few | TRBV29-1 | TGCAGCGCCGGATGGACAGGGGGCTTGGCAGAGACCCAGTACTTC | CSAGWTGGLAETQYF
. | TRBJ2-1 | few | TRBV20-1 | TGCAGTGCTCCCGGGACGTATAACAGATGGGATGAGCAGTTCTTC | CSAPGTYNRWDEQFF
. | TRBJ1-1 | . | TRBV29-1 | TGCAGCGTTGAAAACCTGGGACACTACACTGAAGCTTTCTTT | CSVENLGHYTEAFF
TRBD1 | TRBJ2-7 | few | TRBV29-1 | TGCAGCGTACCCCACAGGGGCAACGAGCAGTACTTC | CSVPHRGNEQYF
. | TRBJ2-3 | . | TRBV20-1 | TGCAGTGCTAGAGTGGGTGCCACCCTCCCGGCGCAGTATTTT | CSARVGATLPAQYF
TRBD1 | TRBJ2-7 | . | TRBV12-3/TRBV12-4 | TGTGCCAGCAGTTTGGTAAAGGGGGCTGGCGAGCAGTACTTC | CASSLVKGAGEQYF
TRBD1 | TRBJ1-3 | . | TRBV15 | TGTGCCACCAGCAGAGATCGGTCCGGGACAGGGAGGTCAAACACCATATATTTT | CATSRDRSGTGRSNTIYF
. | TRBJ2-1 | few | TRBV10-3 | TGTGCCATCAGTGACGGGGTTTTGGGCAATGAGCAGTTCTTC | CAISDGVLGNEQFF
TRBD2 | TRBJ2-7 | many | TRBV20-1 | TGCAGTGCCCTTATTCCTAGCGGGCCCGCCTACGAGCAGTACTTC | CSALIPSGPAYEQYF
. | TRBJ2-5 | few | TRBV28 | TGTGCCAGCAGTAAGGGGGACTATGTGGGGGAGACCCAGTACTTC | CASSKGDYVGETQYF
TRBD1 | TRBJ1-6 | many | TRBV28 | TGTGCCAGCGGGCTACCGGACAGGGAGGGGAAAACCCTCCACTTT | CASGLPDREGKTLHF
TRBD1 | TRBJ2-6 | few | TRBV15 | TGTGCCACCAGCCCCCGGACAGGGGGCTCTGGGGCCAACGTCCTGACTTTC | CATSPRTGGSGANVLTF
TRBD1 | TRBJ1-2 | many | TRBV28 | TGTGCCAGCAGTGCGGACAGGGACCATGGCTACACCTTC | CASSADRDHGYTF
. | TRBJ2-7 | once | TRBV21-1 | TGTGCCAGCAGCAAAGAGGCAGGGGTCTACGAGCAGTACTTC | CASSKEAGVYEQYF
. | TRBJ2-1 | many | TRBV10-3 | TGTGCCATCAGTGAGTCTGATGTTACGTACAATGAGCAGTTCTTC | CAISESDVTYNEQFF
. | TRBJ1-2 | . | TRBV18 | TGTGCCAGCTCACCAACAGTTATCGATGGCTACACCTTC | CASSPTVIDGYTF
TRBD1 | TRBJ2-7 | . | TRBV19 | TGTGCCAGTAGTATCGGGACAGTCTACGAGCAGTACTTC | CASSIGTVYEQYF
. | TRBJ2-7 | . | TRBV6-2/TRBV6-3 | TGTGCCAGATCGGTCCGCGCTTGGGGGGACTACGAGCAGTACTTC | CARSVRAWGDYEQYF